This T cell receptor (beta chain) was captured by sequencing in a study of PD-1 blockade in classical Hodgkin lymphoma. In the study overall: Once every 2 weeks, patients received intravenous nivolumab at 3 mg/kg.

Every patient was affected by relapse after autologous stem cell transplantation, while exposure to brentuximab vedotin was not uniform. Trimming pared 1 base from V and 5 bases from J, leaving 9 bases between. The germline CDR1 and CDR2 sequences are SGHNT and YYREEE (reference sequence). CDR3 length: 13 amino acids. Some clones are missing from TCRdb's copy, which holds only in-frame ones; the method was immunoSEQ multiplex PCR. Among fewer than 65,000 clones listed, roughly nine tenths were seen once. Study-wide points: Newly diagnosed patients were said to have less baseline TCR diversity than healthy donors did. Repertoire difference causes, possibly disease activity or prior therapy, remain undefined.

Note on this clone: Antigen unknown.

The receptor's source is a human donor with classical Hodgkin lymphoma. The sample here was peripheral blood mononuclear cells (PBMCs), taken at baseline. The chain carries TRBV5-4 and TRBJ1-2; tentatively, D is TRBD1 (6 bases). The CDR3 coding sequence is TGTGCCAGCAGCTTGTTAGGGGGTTATGGCTACACCTTC. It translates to CASSLLGGYGYTF.